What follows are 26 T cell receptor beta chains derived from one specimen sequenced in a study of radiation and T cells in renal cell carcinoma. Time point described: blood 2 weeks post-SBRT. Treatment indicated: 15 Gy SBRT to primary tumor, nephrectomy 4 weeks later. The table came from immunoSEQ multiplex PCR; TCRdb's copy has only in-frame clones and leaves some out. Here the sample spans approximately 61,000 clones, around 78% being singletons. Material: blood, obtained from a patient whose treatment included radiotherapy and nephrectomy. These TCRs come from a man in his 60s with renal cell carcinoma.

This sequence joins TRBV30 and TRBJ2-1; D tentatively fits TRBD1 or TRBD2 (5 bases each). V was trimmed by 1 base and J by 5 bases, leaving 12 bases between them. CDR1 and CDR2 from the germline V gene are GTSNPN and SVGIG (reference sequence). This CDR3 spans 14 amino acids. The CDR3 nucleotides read TGTGCCTGGAGTGCTGGCGTGGGGGACAATGAGCAGTTCTTC. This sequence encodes CAWSAGVGDNEQFF.

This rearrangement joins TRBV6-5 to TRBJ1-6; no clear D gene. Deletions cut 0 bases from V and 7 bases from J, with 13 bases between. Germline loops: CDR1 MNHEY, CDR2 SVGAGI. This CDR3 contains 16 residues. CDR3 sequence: CASSYSAGPGNSPLHF. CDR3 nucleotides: TGTGCCAGCAGTTACTCTGCCGGACCGGGGAATTCACCCCTCCACTTT.

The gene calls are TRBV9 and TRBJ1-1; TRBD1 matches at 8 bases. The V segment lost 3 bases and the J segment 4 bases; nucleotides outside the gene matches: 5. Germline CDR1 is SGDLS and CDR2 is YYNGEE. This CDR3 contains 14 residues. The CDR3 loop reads CASSAQGGSTEAFF. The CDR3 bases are TGTGCCAGCAGCGCACAGGGGGGCTCCACTGAAGCTTTCTTT.

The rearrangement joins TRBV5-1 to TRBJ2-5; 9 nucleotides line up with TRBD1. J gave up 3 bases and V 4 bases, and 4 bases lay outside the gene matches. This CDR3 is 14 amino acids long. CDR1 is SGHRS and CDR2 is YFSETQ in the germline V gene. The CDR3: CASSPRQGEETQYF. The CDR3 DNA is TGCGCCAGCAGCCCAAGACAGGGGGAAGAGACCCAGTACTTC.

The CDR3 reads CASSPGWRGNTGELFF. The CDR3 nucleotides are TGTGCCAGCAGTCCTGGGTGGCGGGGCAACACCGGGGAGCTGTTTTTT. The gene calls are TRBV2 and TRBJ2-2, with TRBD2 as a possible D gene (6 bases). Germline CDR1 SNHLY, CDR2 FYNNEI. V was shortened by 5 bases and J by 2 bases, with 15 bases between the two germline ends. This CDR3 comprises 16 residues.

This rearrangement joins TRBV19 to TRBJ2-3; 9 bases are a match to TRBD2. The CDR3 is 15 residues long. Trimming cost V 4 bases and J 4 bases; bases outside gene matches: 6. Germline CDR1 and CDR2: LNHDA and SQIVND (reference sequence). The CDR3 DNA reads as TGTGCCAGTAGTAAGCGGGAGGAGGGGCCAGATACGCAGTATTTT. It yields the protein CASSKREEGPDTQYF.

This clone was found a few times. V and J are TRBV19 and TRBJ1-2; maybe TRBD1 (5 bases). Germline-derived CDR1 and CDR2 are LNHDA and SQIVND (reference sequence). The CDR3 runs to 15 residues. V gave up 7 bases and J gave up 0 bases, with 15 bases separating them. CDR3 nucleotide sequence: TGTGCCAGTACCCGGGACGCGGCAGCTAACTATGGCTACACCTTC. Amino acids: CASTRDAAANYGYTF.

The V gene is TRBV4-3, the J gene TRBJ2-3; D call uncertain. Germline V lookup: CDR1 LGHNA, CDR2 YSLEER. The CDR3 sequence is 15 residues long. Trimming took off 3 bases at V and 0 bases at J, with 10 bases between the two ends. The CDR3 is CASSQQYGSTDTQYF. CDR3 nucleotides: TGCGCCAGCAGCCAGCAATACGGTAGCACAGATACGCAGTATTTT.

The CDR3 DNA reads as TGTGCCACGAACAATCCCGGAGAAACCGGGGAGCTGTTTTTT. Residues: CATNNPGETGELFF. This chain connects TRBV9 to TRBJ2-2; D is undetermined. CDR3 length: 14 amino acids. Per the germline V gene, CDR1 is SGDLS and CDR2 is YYNGEE. V was trimmed by 9 bases and J by 5 bases, leaving 17 bases between them.

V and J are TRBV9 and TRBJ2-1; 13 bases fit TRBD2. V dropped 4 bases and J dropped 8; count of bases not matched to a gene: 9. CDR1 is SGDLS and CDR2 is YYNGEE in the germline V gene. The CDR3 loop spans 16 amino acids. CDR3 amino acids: CASSLTTSGRAHEQFF. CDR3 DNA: TGTGCCAGCAGCCTCACCACTAGCGGGAGGGCCCATGAGCAGTTCTTC.

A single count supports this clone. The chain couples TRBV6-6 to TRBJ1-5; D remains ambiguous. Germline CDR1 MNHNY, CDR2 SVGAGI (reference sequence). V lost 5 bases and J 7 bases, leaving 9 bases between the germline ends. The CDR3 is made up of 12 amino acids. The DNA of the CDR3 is TGTGCCAGCAGTCCCGTGGGACAGCCCCAGCATTTT. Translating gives CASSPVGQPQHF.

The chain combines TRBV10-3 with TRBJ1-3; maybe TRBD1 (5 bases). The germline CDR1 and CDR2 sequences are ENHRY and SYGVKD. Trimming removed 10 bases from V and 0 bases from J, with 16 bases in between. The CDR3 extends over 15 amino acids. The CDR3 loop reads CASNPTDYSGNTIYF. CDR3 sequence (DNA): TGTGCCAGCAACCCGACAGATTACTCTGGAAACACCATATATTTT.

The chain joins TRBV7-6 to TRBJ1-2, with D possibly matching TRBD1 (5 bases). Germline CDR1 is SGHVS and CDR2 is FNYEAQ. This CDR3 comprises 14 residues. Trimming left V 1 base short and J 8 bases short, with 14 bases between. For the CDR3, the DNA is TGTGCCAGCAGCTTAGAAACGGGGGTTGGAGGCTACACCTTC. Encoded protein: CASSLETGVGGYTF.

The CDR3 region is CASSLVPEGAETQYF. The DNA of the CDR3 is TGTGCCAGCAGCTTAGTGCCCGAGGGAGCAGAGACCCAGTACTTC. The chain recombines TRBV7-3 with TRBJ2-5; D may be TRBD2 (5 bases). Per the germline V gene, CDR1 is SGHTA and CDR2 is FQGTGA. CDR3 length: 15 residues. With 2 bases removed from V and 4 bases from J, the gap between germline ends came to 14 bases. Drawing the rest from reference TRBV7-3 and TRBJ2-5, the complete variable domain is GAGVSQTPSNKVTEKGKYVELRCDPISGHTALYWYRQSLGQGPEFLIYFQGTGAADDSGLPNDRFFAVRPEGSVSTLKIQRTERGDSAVYLCASSLVPEGAETQYFGPGTRLLVL.

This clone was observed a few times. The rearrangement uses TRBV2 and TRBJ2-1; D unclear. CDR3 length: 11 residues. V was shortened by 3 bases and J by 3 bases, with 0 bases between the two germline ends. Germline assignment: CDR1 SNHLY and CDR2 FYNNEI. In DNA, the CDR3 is TGTGCCAGCAGTGACTACAATGAGCAGTTCTTC. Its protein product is CASSDYNEQFF.

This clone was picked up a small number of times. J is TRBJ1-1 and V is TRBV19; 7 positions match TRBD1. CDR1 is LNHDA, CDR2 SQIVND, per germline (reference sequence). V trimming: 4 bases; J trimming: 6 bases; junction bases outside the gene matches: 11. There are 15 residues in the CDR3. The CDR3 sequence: CASSTRQGSVPEAFF. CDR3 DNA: TGTGCCAGTAGTACTCGACAGGGATCGGTCCCTGAAGCTTTCTTT.

The CDR3 DNA is TGTGCCAGCATCCGGTTGATTCTGTTTTCCAGGGCCAAAAACATTCAGTACTTC. Translated, it gives CASIRLILFSRAKNIQYF. The rearrangement uses TRBV21-1 and TRBJ2-4; the table's D call, TRBD1, has no DNA check behind it. TRBV21-1 is deemed a pseudogene. The CDR3 totals 18 residues.

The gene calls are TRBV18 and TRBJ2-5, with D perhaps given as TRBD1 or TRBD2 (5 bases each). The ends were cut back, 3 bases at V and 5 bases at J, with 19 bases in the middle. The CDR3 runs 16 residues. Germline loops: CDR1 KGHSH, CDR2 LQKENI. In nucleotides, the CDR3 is TGTGCCAGCTCACCTAGCTTTCAGGGCGGGTCCGAGACCCAGTACTTC. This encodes CASSPSFQGGSETQYF. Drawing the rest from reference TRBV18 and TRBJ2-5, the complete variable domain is NAGVMQNPRHLVRRRGQEARLRCSPMKGHSHVYWYRQLPEEGLKFMVYLQKENIIDESGMPKERFSAEFPKEGPSILRIQQVVRGDSAAYFCASSPSFQGGSETQYFGPGTRLLVL.

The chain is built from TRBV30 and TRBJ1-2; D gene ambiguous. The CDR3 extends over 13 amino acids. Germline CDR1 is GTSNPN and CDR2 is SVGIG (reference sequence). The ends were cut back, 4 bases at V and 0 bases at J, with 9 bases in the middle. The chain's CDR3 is CAWNPESNYGYTF. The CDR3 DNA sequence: TGTGCCTGGAACCCGGAATCTAACTATGGCTACACCTTC.

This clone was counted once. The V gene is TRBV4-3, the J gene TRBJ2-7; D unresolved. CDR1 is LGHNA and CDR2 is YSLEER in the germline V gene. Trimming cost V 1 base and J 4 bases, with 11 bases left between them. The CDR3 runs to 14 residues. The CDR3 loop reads CASSQARTGYEQYF. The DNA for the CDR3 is TGCGCCAGCAGCCAAGCGCGGACCGGATACGAGCAGTACTTC.

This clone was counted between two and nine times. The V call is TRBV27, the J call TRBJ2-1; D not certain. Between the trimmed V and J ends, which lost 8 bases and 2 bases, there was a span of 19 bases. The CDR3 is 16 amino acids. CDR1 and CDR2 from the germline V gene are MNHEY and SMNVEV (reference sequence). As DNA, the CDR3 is TGTGCCAGCGGAACCACCCCCGATTGGGCCTACAATGAGCAGTTCTTC. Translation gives CASGTTPDWAYNEQFF.

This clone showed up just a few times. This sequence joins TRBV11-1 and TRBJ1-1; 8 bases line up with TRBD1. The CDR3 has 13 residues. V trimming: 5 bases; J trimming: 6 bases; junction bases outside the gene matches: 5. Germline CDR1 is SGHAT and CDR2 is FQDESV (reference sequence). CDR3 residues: CASSPDRVPEAFF. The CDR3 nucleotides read TGTGCCAGCAGCCCGGACAGGGTACCTGAAGCTTTCTTT.

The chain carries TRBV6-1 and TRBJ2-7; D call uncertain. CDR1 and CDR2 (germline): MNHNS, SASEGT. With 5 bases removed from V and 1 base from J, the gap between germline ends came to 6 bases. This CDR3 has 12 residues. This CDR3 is CASSPLSYEQYF. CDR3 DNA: TGTGCCAGCAGTCCACTATCCTACGAGCAGTACTTC.

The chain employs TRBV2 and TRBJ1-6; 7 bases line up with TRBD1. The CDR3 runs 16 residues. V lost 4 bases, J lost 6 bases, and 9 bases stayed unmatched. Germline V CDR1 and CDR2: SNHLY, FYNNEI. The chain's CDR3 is CASSAWGGQPNSPLHF. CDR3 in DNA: TGTGCCAGCAGTGCCTGGGGGGGACAGCCTAATTCACCCCTCCACTTT.

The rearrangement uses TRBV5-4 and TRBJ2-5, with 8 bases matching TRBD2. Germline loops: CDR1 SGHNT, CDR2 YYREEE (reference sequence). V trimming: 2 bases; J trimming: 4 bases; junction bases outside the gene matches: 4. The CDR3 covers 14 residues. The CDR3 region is CASSFGGLGETQYF. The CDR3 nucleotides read TGTGCCAGCAGCTTTGGGGGACTAGGAGAGACCCAGTACTTC.

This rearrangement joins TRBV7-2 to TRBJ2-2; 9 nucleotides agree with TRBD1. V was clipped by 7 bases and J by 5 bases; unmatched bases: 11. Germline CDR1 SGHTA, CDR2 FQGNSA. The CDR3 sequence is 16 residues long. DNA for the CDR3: TGTGCCAGCATCCTGGAAGGCGGACAGGGGACCGGGGAGCTGTTTTTT. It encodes CASILEGGQGTGELFF.